Below, 15 T cell receptor beta chains from the same sample are listed, as sequenced in a study of T cell changes during pregnancy in multiple sclerosis. Clones were read by immunoSEQ multiplex PCR, and TCRdb kept only the in-frame ones, dropping some. This table has about 31,000 clones, around 90% appearing once. The source material was CD8+ T cells from peripheral blood mononuclear cells, sampled in the first trimester of pregnancy. The receptors stem from a female donor with multiple sclerosis, enrolled in a pregnancy study.

The chain links TRBV5-4 to TRBJ1-2; a possible D gene is TRBD1 (6 bases). The CDR3 covers 14 residues. The V end was cut by 4 bases, the J end by 8 bases, with 18 bases between. Germline CDR1 SGHNT, CDR2 YYREEE (reference sequence). The CDR3 sequence: CASSDGQHTVGYTF. DNA for the CDR3: TGTGCCAGCAGCGACGGACAGCACACTGTGGGCTACACCTTC. Using reference TRBV5-4 and TRBJ1-2 for the parts outside the CDR3, the full variable domain is ETGVTQSPTHLIKTRGQQVTLRCSSQSGHNTVSWYQQALGQGPQFIFQYYREEENGRGNFPPRFSGLQFPNYSSELNVNALELDDSALYLCASSDGQHTVGYTFGSGTRLTVV.

The chain combines TRBV7-9 with TRBJ1-2, with TRBD1 matching over 9 bases. V dropped 4 bases and J dropped 11; count of bases not matched to a gene: 5. This CDR3 spans 12 amino acids. Germline lookup yields CDR1 SEHNR and CDR2 FQNEAQ (reference sequence). CDR3 residues: CASSWGDREYTF. The DNA of the CDR3 is TGTGCCAGCAGCTGGGGGGACAGGGAATACACCTTC.

This clone came up a few times. The missing conserved phenylalanine or tryptophan at the end of this CDR3 makes a read error likely. Because the CDR3's place on the DNA is in doubt, the DNA is left out and the CDR3 is given as listed by TCRdb. The chain uses TRBV7-9 and TRBJ1-3; the listed D gene, TRBD1, was not tested against the DNA. The CDR3 is 12 residues long, counting both termini. Per germline, CDR1 SEHNR and CDR2 FQNEAQ (reference sequence). The CDR3 spells CASSSFTGSPLV.

Only one count was recorded for this clone. The V call is TRBV2, the J call TRBJ1-5; D is unclear. CDR3 size: 13 residues. The V end lost 7 bases, the J end lost 2 bases, and 9 bases lay between the germline ends. From germline, CDR1 is SNHLY and CDR2 FYNNEI. DNA for the CDR3: TGTGCCAGCATTGGTGGAGGCAATCAGCCCCAGCATTTT. Its protein is CASIGGGNQPQHF.

This clone appeared once. The chain joins TRBV11-2 to TRBJ2-7, with TRBD2 matching over 8 bases. Germline V gives CDR1 SGHAT, CDR2 FQNNGV. V trimming: 1 base; J trimming: 4 bases; junction bases outside the gene matches: 3. The CDR3 runs to 14 residues. The CDR3 reads CASSLASGGYEQYF. The CDR3 DNA is TGTGCCAGCAGCTTAGCCAGCGGGGGATACGAGCAGTACTTC.

This clone was detected only once. The rearrangement uses TRBV27 and TRBJ2-7; 7 nucleotides match TRBD2. The CDR3 sequence is 16 residues long. The V and J ends lost 0 bases and 2 bases, in that order; junction bases with no gene match: 7. Germline V lookup: CDR1 MNHEY, CDR2 SMNVEV (reference sequence). The CDR3 reads CASSLSSPSGTYEQYF. For the CDR3, the DNA is TGTGCCAGCAGTTTATCGTCCCCTAGCGGAACCTACGAGCAGTACTTC.

This chain links TRBV28 with TRBJ2-7; TRBD2 matches 13 bases. With V trimmed by 7 bases and J by 4 bases, 10 bases remained unmatched. The CDR3 spans 16 residues. Germline lookup yields CDR1 MDHEN and CDR2 SYDVKM. Here the CDR3 reads CASTYGTSGTGYEQYF. CDR3 sequence (DNA): TGTGCCAGCACTTATGGGACTAGCGGGACGGGATACGAGCAGTACTTC. The entire variable domain, with the rest obtained from reference TRBV28 and TRBJ2-7, is as follows: DVKVTQSSRYLVKRTGEKVFLECVQDMDHENMFWYRQDPGLGLRLIYFSYDVKMKEKGDIPEGYSVSREKKERFSLILESASTNQTSMYLCASTYGTSGTGYEQYFGPGTRLTVT.

The chain is built from TRBV7-9 and TRBJ2-5; D unclear. Germline CDR1 and CDR2: SEHNR and FQNEAQ (reference sequence). The V end was cut by 1 base, the J end by 5 bases, with 11 bases between. The CDR3 covers 14 residues. Here the CDR3 DNA reads TGTGCCAGCAGCTTAGGAGGAGCTAGGGAGACCCAGTACTTC. This encodes CASSLGGARETQYF. Full variable domain (outside the CDR3, taken from reference TRBV7-9 and TRBJ2-5): DTGVSQNPRHKITKRGQNVTFRCDPISEHNRLYWYRQTLGQGPEFLTYFQNEAQLEKSRLLSDRFSAERPKGSFSTLEIQRTEQGDSAMYLCASSLGGARETQYFGPGTRLLVL.

The chain recombines TRBV6-1 with TRBJ2-7, with D perhaps TRBD2 (6 bases). Germline CDR1 MNHNS, CDR2 SASEGT. This CDR3 is built from 16 residues. Trimming took 4 bases from V and 2 from J, leaving 18 bases between them. For the CDR3, the DNA is TGTGCCAGCAGTGGCCGGAGGGACGAGCTTCCCTACGAGCAGTACTTC. As protein: CASSGRRDELPYEQYF.

V and J are TRBV4-3 and TRBJ1-1; 9 bases align to TRBD1. The CDR3 has 18 amino acids. Germline-derived CDR1 and CDR2 are LGHNA and YSLEER. J was trimmed by 4 bases and V by 0 bases; bases with no gene match: 12. The CDR3 here is CASSQDFPGTGQGTEAFF. The CDR3, as DNA: TGCGCCAGCAGCCAAGATTTCCCCGGGACAGGGCAAGGCACTGAAGCTTTCTTT.

V and J are TRBV30 and TRBJ1-5; D is unclear. Germline CDR1 GTSNPN, CDR2 SVGIG (reference sequence). Trimming stripped 4 bases from V and 4 bases from J, with 14 bases between. The CDR3 sequence is 14 residues long. CDR3 coding DNA: TGTGCCTGGACAAACGGAGGTGGGAATCAGCCCCAGCATTTT. Encoded protein: CAWTNGGGNQPQHF.

V is TRBV13 and J is TRBJ2-1; D unclear. The V end lost 8 bases, the J end lost 5 bases, and 16 bases lay between the germline ends. The CDR3 totals 14 residues. The germline gives CDR1 PRHDT, CDR2 FYEKMQ (reference sequence). CDR3 coding DNA: TGTGCCAGCGGCGACTCCGCCCCCAACAATGAGCAGTTCTTC. This encodes CASGDSAPNNEQFF.

The chain combines TRBV29-1 with TRBJ1-1; no reliable D call. Germline CDR1 and CDR2: SQVTM and ANQGSEA. CDR3 length: 12 amino acids. Deletions cut 4 bases from V and 7 bases from J, with 13 bases between. The CDR3 DNA reads TGCAGCGTTGGAGCTCTGGAGGGTGAAGCTTTCTTT. This codes for CSVGALEGEAFF.

The rearrangement links TRBV29-1 to TRBJ2-1; a possible D gene is TRBD2 (5 bases). This CDR3 has 13 residues. Germline V gene lookup returns CDR1 SQVTM and CDR2 ANQGSEA. V was cut by 6 bases and J by 8 bases, with 17 bases left in between. CDR3 coding DNA: TGCAGCGTCGAGACTAATCTTAACGATGAGCAGTTCTTC. Residues: CSVETNLNDEQFF.

J is TRBJ1-2 and V is TRBV10-3, with 9 positions matching TRBD1. Germline CDR1 reads ENHRY; CDR2 reads SYGVKD. V shed 3 bases and J 3 bases; nucleotides not matched to a gene: 14. This CDR3 has 18 residues. The CDR3 DNA is TGTGCCATCAGTGACTCGGACAGGGGTACAAGTCTGGACTATGGCTACACCTTC. Amino acids: CAISDSDRGTSLDYGYTF.